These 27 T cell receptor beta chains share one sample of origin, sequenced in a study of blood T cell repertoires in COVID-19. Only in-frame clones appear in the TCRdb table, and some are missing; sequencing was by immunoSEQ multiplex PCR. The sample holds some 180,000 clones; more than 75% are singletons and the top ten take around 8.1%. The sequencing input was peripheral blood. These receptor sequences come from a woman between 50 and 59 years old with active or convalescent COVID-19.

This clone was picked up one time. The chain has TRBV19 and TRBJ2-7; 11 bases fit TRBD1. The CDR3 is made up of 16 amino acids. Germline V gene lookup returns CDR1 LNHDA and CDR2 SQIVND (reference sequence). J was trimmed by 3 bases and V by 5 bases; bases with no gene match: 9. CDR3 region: CASSRDAGTGGYEQYF. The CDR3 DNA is TGTGCCAGTAGTCGAGACGCCGGGACAGGGGGCTACGAGCAGTACTTC.

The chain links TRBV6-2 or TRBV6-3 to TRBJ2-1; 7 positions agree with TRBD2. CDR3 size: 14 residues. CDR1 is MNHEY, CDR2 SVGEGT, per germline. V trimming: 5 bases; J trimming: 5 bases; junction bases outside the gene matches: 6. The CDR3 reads CASSRLAGDNEQFF. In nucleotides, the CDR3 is TGTGCCAGCAGTCGACTAGCTGGCGACAATGAGCAGTTCTTC.

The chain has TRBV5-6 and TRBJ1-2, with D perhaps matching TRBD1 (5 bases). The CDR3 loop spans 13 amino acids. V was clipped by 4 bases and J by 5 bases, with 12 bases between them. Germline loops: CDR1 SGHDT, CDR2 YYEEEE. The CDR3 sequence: CASSGAGGYGYTF. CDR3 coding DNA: TGTGCCAGCAGCGGGGCCGGGGGGTATGGCTACACCTTC.

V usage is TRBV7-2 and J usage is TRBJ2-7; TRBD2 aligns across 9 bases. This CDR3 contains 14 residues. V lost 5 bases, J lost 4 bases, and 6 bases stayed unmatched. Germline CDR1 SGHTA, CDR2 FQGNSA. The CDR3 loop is CASSPGLARYEQYF. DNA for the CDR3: TGTGCCAGCAGCCCCGGACTAGCGAGGTACGAGCAGTACTTC.

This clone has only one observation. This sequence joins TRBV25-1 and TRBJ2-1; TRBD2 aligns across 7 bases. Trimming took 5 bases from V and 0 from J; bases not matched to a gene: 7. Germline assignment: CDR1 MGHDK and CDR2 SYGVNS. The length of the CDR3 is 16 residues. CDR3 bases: TGTGCCAGCAGTACCTATGGACTAGGCTCCTACAATGAGCAGTTCTTC. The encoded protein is CASSTYGLGSYNEQFF.

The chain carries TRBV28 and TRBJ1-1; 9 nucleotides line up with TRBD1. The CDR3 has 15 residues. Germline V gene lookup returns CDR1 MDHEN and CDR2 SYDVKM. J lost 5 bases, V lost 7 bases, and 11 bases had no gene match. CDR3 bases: TGTGCCAGCAACCTAATGGGACAGGGACTAACTGAAGCTTTCTTT. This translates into CASNLMGQGLTEAFF.

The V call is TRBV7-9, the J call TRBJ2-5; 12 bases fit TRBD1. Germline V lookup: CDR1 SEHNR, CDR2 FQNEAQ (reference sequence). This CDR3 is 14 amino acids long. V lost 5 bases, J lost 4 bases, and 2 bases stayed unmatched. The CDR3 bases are TGTGCCAGCAGCCGGGACAGGGGGCCAGAGACCCAGTACTTC. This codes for CASSRDRGPETQYF.

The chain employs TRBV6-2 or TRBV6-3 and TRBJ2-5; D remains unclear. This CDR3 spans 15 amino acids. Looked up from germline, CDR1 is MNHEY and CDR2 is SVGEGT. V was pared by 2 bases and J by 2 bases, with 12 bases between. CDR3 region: CASSYGVTGQETQYF. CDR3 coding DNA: TGTGCCAGCAGTTACGGTGTCACCGGGCAAGAGACCCAGTACTTC.

CDR3 sequence (DNA): TGTGCCAGCTCACTCACACAACAGGGGGCGGATACTGAAGCTTTCTTT. Translated: CASSLTQQGADTEAFF. The rearrangement links TRBV18 to TRBJ1-1, with 9 bases matching TRBD1. The CDR3 consists of 16 residues. Looked up from germline, CDR1 is KGHSH and CDR2 is LQKENI. Trimming at V came to 4 bases and at J to 5 bases, leaving 11 bases not matched to a gene.

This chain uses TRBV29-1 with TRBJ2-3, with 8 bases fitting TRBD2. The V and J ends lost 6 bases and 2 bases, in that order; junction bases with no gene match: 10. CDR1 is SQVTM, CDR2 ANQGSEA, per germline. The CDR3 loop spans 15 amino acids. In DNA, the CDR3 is TGCAGCGTAAAACTAGCGGAGCGGCTCACAGATACGCAGTATTTT. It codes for CSVKLAERLTDTQYF.

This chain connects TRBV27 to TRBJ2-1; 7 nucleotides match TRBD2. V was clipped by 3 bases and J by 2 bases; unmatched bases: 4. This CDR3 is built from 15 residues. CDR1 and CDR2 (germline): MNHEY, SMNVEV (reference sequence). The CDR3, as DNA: TGTGCCAGCAGTTTGAAAGGACTAGCCTACAATGAGCAGTTCTTC. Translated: CASSLKGLAYNEQFF.

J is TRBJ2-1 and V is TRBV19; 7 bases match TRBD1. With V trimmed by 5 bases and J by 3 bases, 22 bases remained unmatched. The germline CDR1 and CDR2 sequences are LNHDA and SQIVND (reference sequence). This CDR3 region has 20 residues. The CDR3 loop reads CASSWKAGTEYRAIYNEQFF. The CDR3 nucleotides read TGTGCCAGTAGTTGGAAGGCCGGGACAGAATACAGAGCTATCTACAATGAGCAGTTCTTC.

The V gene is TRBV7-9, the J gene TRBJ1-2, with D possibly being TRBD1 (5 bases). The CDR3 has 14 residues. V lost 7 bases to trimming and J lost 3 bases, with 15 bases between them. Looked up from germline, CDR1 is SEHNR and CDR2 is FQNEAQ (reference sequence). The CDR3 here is CASTPRGLDYGYTF. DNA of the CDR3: TGTGCCAGCACCCCTAGGGGACTAGACTATGGCTACACCTTC.

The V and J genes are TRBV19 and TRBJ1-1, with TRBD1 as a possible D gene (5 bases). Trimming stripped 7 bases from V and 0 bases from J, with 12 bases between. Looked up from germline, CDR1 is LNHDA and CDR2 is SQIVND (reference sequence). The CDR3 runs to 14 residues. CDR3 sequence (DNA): TGTGCCAGTAATCAGGGCGCCATGAACACTGAAGCTTTCTTT. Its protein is CASNQGAMNTEAFF. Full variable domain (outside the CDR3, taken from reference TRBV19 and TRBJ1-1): DGGITQSPKYLFRKEGQNVTLSCEQNLNHDAMYWYRQDPGQGLRLIYYSQIVNDFQKGDIAEGYSVSREKKESFPLTVTSAQKNPTAFYLCASNQGAMNTEAFFGQGTRLTVV.

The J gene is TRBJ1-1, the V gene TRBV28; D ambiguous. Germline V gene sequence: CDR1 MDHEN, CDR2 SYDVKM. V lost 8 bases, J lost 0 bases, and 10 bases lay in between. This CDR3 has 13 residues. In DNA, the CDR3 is TGTGCCAGCGAGGGCCCCATGAACACTGAAGCTTTCTTT. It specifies CASEGPMNTEAFF.

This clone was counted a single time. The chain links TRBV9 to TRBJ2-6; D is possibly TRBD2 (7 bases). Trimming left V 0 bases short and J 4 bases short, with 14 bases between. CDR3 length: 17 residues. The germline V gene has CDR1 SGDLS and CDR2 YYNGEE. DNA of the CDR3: TGTGCCAGCAGCGTAGAAGGGAGGGGGTCAGGGGCCAACGTCCTGACTTTC. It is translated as CASSVEGRGSGANVLTF.

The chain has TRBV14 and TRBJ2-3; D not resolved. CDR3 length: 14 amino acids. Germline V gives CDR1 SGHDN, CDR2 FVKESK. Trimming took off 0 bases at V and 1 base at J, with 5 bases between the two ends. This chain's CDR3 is CASSQDRGTDTQYF. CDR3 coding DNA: TGTGCCAGCAGCCAAGATCGGGGCACAGATACGCAGTATTTT.

The CDR3 DNA is TGTGCCAGCAGTTACGCGGACAGTGAAGCTTTCTTT. Amino acids: CASSYADSEAFF. This chain joins TRBV6-6 and TRBJ1-1; D is possibly TRBD1 (6 bases). The germline gives CDR1 MNHNY, CDR2 SVGAGI (reference sequence). CDR3 length: 12 residues. Trimming stripped 2 bases from V and 7 bases from J, with 8 bases between.

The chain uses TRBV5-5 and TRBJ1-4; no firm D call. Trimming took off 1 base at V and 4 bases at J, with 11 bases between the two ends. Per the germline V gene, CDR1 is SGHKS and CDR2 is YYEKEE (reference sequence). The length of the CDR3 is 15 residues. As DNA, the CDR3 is TGTGCCAGCAGCTTGTATGGCGGTATTAATGAAAAACTGTTTTTT. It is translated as CASSLYGGINEKLFF.

The CDR3 sequence is CAWRAGDTQYF. CDR3 coding DNA: TGTGCCTGGAGGGCGGGGGATACGCAGTATTTT. The chain carries TRBV30 and TRBJ2-3, with D possibly TRBD2 on 6 matching bases. The V and J ends lost 3 bases and 6 bases respectively, with 7 bases between them. Looked up from germline, CDR1 is GTSNPN and CDR2 is SVGIG (reference sequence). The length of the CDR3 is 11 residues.

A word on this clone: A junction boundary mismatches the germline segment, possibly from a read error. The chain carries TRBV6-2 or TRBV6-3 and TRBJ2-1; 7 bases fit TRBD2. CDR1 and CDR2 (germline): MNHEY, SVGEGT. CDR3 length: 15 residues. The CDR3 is CASSSASGDYNERFF. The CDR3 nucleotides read TGTGCCAGCAGCTCCGCTAGCGGCGACTACAATGAGCGGTTCTTC.

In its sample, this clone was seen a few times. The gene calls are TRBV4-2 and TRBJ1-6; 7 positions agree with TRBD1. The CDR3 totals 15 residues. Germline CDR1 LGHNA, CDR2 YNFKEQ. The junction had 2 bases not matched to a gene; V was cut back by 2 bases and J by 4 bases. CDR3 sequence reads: CASSQPGQYNSPLHF. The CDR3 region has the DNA TGTGCCAGCAGCCAACCGGGACAGTATAATTCACCCCTCCACTTT.

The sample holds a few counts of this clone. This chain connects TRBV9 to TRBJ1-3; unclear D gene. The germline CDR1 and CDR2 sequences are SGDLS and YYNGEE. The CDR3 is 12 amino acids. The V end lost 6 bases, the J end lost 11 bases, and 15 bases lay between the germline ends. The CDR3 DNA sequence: TGTGCCAGCAACGACGGAGGAAGCTCCATATATTTT. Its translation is CASNDGGSSIYF.

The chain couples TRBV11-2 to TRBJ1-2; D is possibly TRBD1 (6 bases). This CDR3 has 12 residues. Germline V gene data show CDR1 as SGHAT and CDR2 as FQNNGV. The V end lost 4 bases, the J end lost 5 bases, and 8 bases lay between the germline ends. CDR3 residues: CASSSRGYGYTF. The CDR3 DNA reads TGTGCCAGCAGCTCGAGGGGGTATGGCTACACCTTC.

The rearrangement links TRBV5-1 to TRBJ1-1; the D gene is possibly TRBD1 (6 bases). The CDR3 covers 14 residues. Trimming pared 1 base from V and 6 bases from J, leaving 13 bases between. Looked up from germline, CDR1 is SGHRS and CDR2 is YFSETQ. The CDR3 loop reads CASSLPGTGSEAFF. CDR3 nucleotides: TGCGCCAGCAGCTTGCCGGGAACAGGGTCTGAAGCTTTCTTT.

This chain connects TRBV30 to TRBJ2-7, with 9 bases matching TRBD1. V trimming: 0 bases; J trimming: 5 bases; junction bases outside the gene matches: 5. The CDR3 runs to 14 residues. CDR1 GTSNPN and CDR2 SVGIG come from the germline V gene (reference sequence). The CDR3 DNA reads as TGTGCCTGGAGTGTACAGGGGGCAAGCGACGAGCAGTACTTC. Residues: CAWSVQGASDEQYF.

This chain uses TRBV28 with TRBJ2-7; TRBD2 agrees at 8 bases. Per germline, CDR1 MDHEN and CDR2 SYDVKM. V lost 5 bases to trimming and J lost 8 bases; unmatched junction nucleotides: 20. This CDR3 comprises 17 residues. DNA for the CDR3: TGTGCCAGCAGTCTCCCCGCTAGCGGGTCTGCCCAGGTAAAGCAGTACTTC. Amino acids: CASSLPASGSAQVKQYF.